One and the same sample provided the 14 T cell receptor beta chains below, sequenced in a study of blood T cell repertoires in COVID-19 (dated by TCRdb to the early 2020s). Receptor libraries were prepared by the immunoSEQ multiplex PCR assay. The table comes from immuneACCESS by way of TCRdb, which keeps in-frame sequences with V and J called. Part of the clones is missing from these tables; in studies checked, under half for an unresolved V gene and the rest for unknown reasons. The sample records approximately 110,000 clones, just over 70% of which are singletons. The ten largest make up roughly 0.86% of the sample. The sequencing sample was made of peripheral blood. These receptors were taken from a human donor with acute or convalescent COVID-19. The donor label of this sample is uncertain.

The chain uses TRBV27 and TRBJ2-5, with no clear D. The CDR3 spans 16 residues. Trimming removed 4 bases from V and 1 base from J, with 16 bases in between. Germline V gene lookup returns CDR1 MNHEY and CDR2 SMNVEV (reference sequence). CDR3 sequence (DNA): TGTGCCAGCAGTTGGGTTTTGGAGCCCTTCCAAGAGACCCAGTACTTC. Translation: CASSWVLEPFQETQYF.

Only a few counts were recorded for this clone. This chain uses TRBV18 with TRBJ1-1, with no clear D. The CDR3 is made up of 13 amino acids. Per germline, CDR1 KGHSH and CDR2 LQKENI. V was cut by 4 bases and J by 4 bases, with 10 bases left in between. CDR3 sequence reads: CASSRPVGTEAFF. CDR3 in DNA: TGTGCCAGCTCACGACCCGTCGGCACTGAAGCTTTCTTT.

V usage is TRBV14 and J usage is TRBJ1-2; 7 positions agree with TRBD1. The germline V gene has CDR1 SGHDN and CDR2 FVKESK. CDR3 size: 13 residues. Losses at the gene ends were 3 bases for V and 4 bases for J; bases not matched to a gene: 2. The CDR3 DNA reads TGTGCCAGCAGCCAGACAGGGTCCTATGGCTACACCTTC. This gives the protein CASSQTGSYGYTF.

The V call is TRBV27, the J call TRBJ1-5; weak D call: TRBD1 (6 bases). The CDR3 contains 15 residues. V was trimmed by 3 bases and J by 6 bases, leaving 15 bases between them. Germline V gene sequence: CDR1 MNHEY, CDR2 SMNVEV (reference sequence). This CDR3 is CASSFRQGWGQPQHF. CDR3 nucleotide sequence: TGTGCCAGCAGTTTCCGCCAGGGGTGGGGTCAGCCCCAGCATTTT.

The chain recombines TRBV6-7 with TRBJ1-1, with D possibly matching TRBD1 (5 bases). TRBV6-7 carries the ORF label, with uncertain function. The CDR3 runs to 15 residues. V lost 0 bases and J 6 bases, leaving 14 bases between the germline ends. This chain's CDR3 is CASSYSRGGIAEAFF. The DNA of the CDR3 is TGTGCCAGCAGTTACTCCCGGGGGGGTATTGCTGAAGCTTTCTTT.

The rearrangement joins TRBV5-1 to TRBJ2-7, with 7 bases aligning to TRBD2. V shed 5 bases and J 1 base; nucleotides not matched to a gene: 6. This CDR3 is built from 14 residues. Germline CDR1 reads SGHRS; CDR2 reads YFSETQ. This CDR3 is CASSTSGVSYEQYF. Written as DNA, the CDR3 is TGCGCCAGCAGTACCAGCGGGGTTTCCTACGAGCAGTACTTC.

The chain couples TRBV3-1 (or the pseudogene TRBV3-2) to TRBJ2-2; tentatively, D is TRBD1 (7 bases). Germline CDR1 and CDR2: LGHDT and YNNKEL (reference sequence). V lost 1 base and J lost 7, with 19 bases in between. CDR3 length: 17 amino acids. The CDR3 region has the DNA TGTGCCAGCAGCCAAGCCCACCGGACAGGAGGGAGCGGGGAGCTGTTTTTT. Translation: CASSQAHRTGGSGELFF.

This chain links TRBV5-4 with TRBJ2-1, with 10 bases that match TRBD2. J gave up 2 bases and V 2 bases, and 13 bases lay outside the gene matches. Germline V gene data show CDR1 as SGHNT and CDR2 as YYREEE (reference sequence). The CDR3 is 19 residues long. The CDR3 region is CASSLTGLAVISPYNEQFF. DNA for the CDR3: TGTGCCAGCAGCTTAACTGGACTAGCGGTAATCTCACCCTACAATGAGCAGTTCTTC. Based on the CDR3 plus reference TRBV5-4 and TRBJ2-1, the full variable domain is ETGVTQSPTHLIKTRGQQVTLRCSSQSGHNTVSWYQQALGQGPQFIFQYYREEENGRGNFPPRFSGLQFPNYSSELNVNALELDDSALYLCASSLTGLAVISPYNEQFFGPGTRLTVL.

The chain combines TRBV19 with TRBJ2-1, with 12 bases matching TRBD2. Germline loops: CDR1 LNHDA, CDR2 SQIVND (reference sequence). The CDR3 sequence is 15 residues long. The junction had 1 base not matched to a gene; V was cut back by 5 bases and J by 2 bases. In DNA form, the CDR3 reads TGTGCCAGTAGTCGGACTAGCGGGGCCTACAATGAGCAGTTCTTC. It encodes CASSRTSGAYNEQFF.

The chain carries TRBV5-1 and TRBJ1-4; TRBD1 matches 7 bases. V lost 4 bases, J lost 5 bases, and 8 bases stayed unmatched. The CDR3 extends over 15 amino acids. CDR1 is SGHRS, CDR2 YFSETQ, per germline. The CDR3 sequence is CASSIDRVSNEKLFF. Here the CDR3 DNA reads TGCGCCAGCAGCATTGACAGGGTTTCGAATGAAAAACTGTTTTTT.

The chain uses TRBV7-2 and TRBJ2-1; D gene ambiguous. The germline V and J ends were trimmed by 1 base and 7 bases, with 17 bases remaining between them. Germline V gene sequence: CDR1 SGHTA, CDR2 FQGNSA. The CDR3 sequence is 16 residues long. CDR3 loop: CASSLGGNAALNEQFF. The CDR3 DNA sequence: TGTGCCAGCAGCTTAGGCGGCAACGCGGCTTTGAATGAGCAGTTCTTC.

This chain uses TRBV11-2 with TRBJ2-7; 12 bases are shared with TRBD1. The CDR3 loop spans 16 amino acids. CDR1 and CDR2 from the germline V gene are SGHAT and FQNNGV. The trim removed 5 bases at V and 4 bases at J, leaving 9 bases unmatched. The CDR3, as DNA: TGTGCCAGCAGCGTAGCCGGGACAGGGGGCGCTTACGAGCAGTACTTC. Its translation is CASSVAGTGGAYEQYF.

In its sample, this clone was seen many times. This chain connects TRBV15 to TRBJ1-4; possible D gene TRBD1, 6 bases. The CDR3 length is 16 residues. V lost 5 bases and J lost 0, with 13 bases in between. Germline V lookup: CDR1 LNHNV, CDR2 YYDKDF (reference sequence). CDR3 coding DNA: TGTGCCACCAGCGATGCCGGGACATCAACTAATGAAAAACTGTTTTTT. Translation: CATSDAGTSTNEKLFF.

This clone turned up a few times. This chain connects TRBV24-1 to TRBJ2-3; 12 positions match TRBD1. The junction had 17 bases not matched to a gene; V was cut back by 3 bases and J by 5 bases. This CDR3 is built from 20 residues. Germline V gene data show CDR1 as KGHDR and CDR2 as SFDVKD. DNA for the CDR3: TGTGCCACCAGTGATCTCGGGACAGGGGGCGCACCGGGGGAGATAGATACGCAGTATTTT. Its translation is CATSDLGTGGAPGEIDTQYF.